The 27 T cell receptor beta chains reported below all come from one sample, sequenced in a study of early T cells in non-severe SARS-CoV-2 infection. TCRdb reprocessed the 5' RACE reads with MiXCR, giving one entry per CDR3 protein. The sample comprises around 64,000 distinct CDR3 sequences, approximately 10% of which are singletons, and 5% to 6.5% rests with the top ten. The sequencing input was whole blood. All receptors come from an adult who was a healthcare worker with PCR-confirmed SARS-CoV-2 infection or an uninfected control (not recorded which).

This clonotype was observed many times. The rearrangement uses TRBV29-1 and TRBJ2-5, with TRBD2 identical over 14 bases. There are 16 residues in the CDR3. CDR1 is SQVTM, CDR2 ANQGSEA, per germline. Trimming removed 6 bases from V and 4 bases from J; junction bases left unmatched: 10. The CDR3 DNA reads as TGCAGCGTAGCATCGCCGGGACTAGCGGGAGCAGAGACCCAGTACTTC. It codes for CSVASPGLAGAETQYF.

The CDR3 loop is CASRLAASRSSEQYF. The CDR3 nucleotides are TGTGCAAGTCGCTTAGCGGCTTCGAGGTCCTCGGAGCAGTACTTC. The chain has TRBV12-2 and TRBJ2-7. TRBV12-2 is termed a pseudogene. The CDR3 is 15 residues long.

Ten or more counts support this clonotype. This chain uses TRBV25-1 with TRBJ2-3, with 10 bases matching TRBD1. Germline lookup yields CDR1 MGHDK and CDR2 SYGVNS. V was pared by 5 bases and J by 4 bases, with 12 bases of the junction left unmatched. The CDR3 runs 17 residues. CDR3 DNA: TGTGCCAGCAGTCTAAGCCGGGACAGGGGTCGCGCAGATACGCAGTATTTT. Its translation: CASSLSRDRGRADTQYF.

This clonotype has a count of ten or more. The chain links TRBV5-1 to TRBJ2-5; D possibly corresponds to TRBD2 (6 bases). Deletions cut 4 bases from V and 4 bases from J, with 14 bases between. The germline gives CDR1 SGHRS, CDR2 YFSETQ. The CDR3 totals 14 residues. The CDR3 region has the DNA TGCGCCAGCAGCCACCGGGACTCTGGAGAGACCCAGTACTTC. Translation: CASSHRDSGETQYF. Supplemented by reference TRBV5-1 and TRBJ2-5, the full variable domain reads KAGVTQTPRYLIKTRGQQVTLSCSPISGHRSVSWYQQTPGQGLQFLFEYFSETQRNKGNFPGRFSGRQFSNSRSEMNVSTLELGDSALYLCASSHRDSGETQYFGPGTRLLVL.

This clonotype was observed a handful of times. The gene calls are TRBV5-1 and TRBJ1-1; the D is unclear. The CDR3 has 14 residues. V gave up 4 bases and J gave up 5 bases, with 15 bases separating them. The germline V gene has CDR1 SGHRS and CDR2 YFSETQ. CDR3 loop: CASSEDGDRTEAFF. The CDR3 bases are TGCGCCAGCAGCGAGGACGGGGATCGAACTGAAGCTTTCTTT.

Many counts were recorded for this clonotype. The gene calls are TRBV15 and TRBJ1-2; D call uncertain. V was pared by 0 bases and J by 2 bases, with 10 bases between. CDR1 and CDR2 from the germline V gene are LNHNV and YYDKDF (reference sequence). The CDR3 consists of 15 residues. CDR3 amino acids: CATSRDPVTNYGYTF. The DNA of the CDR3 is TGTGCCACCAGCAGAGACCCGGTGACAAACTATGGCTACACCTTC.

This clonotype occurred many times. The chain joins TRBV7-9 to TRBJ1-2; D call uncertain. V was clipped by 1 base and J by 2 bases, with 2 bases between them. The CDR3 sequence is 12 residues long. Germline V gives CDR1 SEHNR, CDR2 FQNEAQ (reference sequence). Here the CDR3 reads CASSLGNYGYTF. CDR3 coding DNA: TGTGCCAGCAGCTTAGGAAACTATGGCTACACCTTC.

The sample holds a few counts of this clonotype. The rearrangement links TRBV20-1 to TRBJ2-1; 10 bases fit TRBD2. The CDR3 has 15 amino acids. Unmatched junction bases numbered 1, after V lost 2 bases and J lost 0 bases. Germline V gives CDR1 DFQATT, CDR2 SNEGSKA (reference sequence). Written as DNA, the CDR3 is TGCAGTGCTAGACTAGCGGGAGCCTCCTACAATGAGCAGTTCTTC. Amino acids: CSARLAGASYNEQFF.

This rearrangement joins TRBV29-1 to TRBJ2-6; 9 bases align to TRBD1. The J segment lost 0 bases and the V segment lost 4 bases, leaving 13 bases of the junction unmatched. Germline V lookup: CDR1 SQVTM, CDR2 ANQGSEA. CDR3 length: 19 residues. The CDR3: CSVGGLGGQGRSGANVLTF. In DNA form, the CDR3 reads TGCAGCGTTGGAGGCTTGGGAGGACAGGGGCGCTCTGGGGCCAACGTCCTGACTTTC.

This clonotype was detected many times. The chain has TRBV7-7 and TRBJ2-3; D gene unclear. Deletions cut 0 bases from V and 8 bases from J, with 9 bases between. Germline assignment: CDR1 SSHAT and CDR2 FNYEAQ (reference sequence). The length of the CDR3 is 13 residues. CDR3 sequence (DNA): TGTGCCAGCAGCTTAGCGACCCTCTCTACGCAGTATTTT. Its translation: CASSLATLSTQYF.

About this clonotype itself: A read error is possible here, since a much larger clone lies one base away. The chain combines TRBV30 with TRBJ1-1, with D perhaps TRBD1 (6 bases). CDR1 is GTSNPN and CDR2 is SVGIG in the germline V gene (reference sequence). The CDR3 sequence is 12 residues long. This CDR3 is CVWSEDSDEAFF. CDR3 sequence (DNA): TGTGTCTGGAGTGAGGACAGCGATGAAGCTTTCTTT.

The chain has TRBV6-5 and TRBJ2-2; no reliable D call. Trimming removed 0 bases from V and 3 bases from J, with 11 bases in between. The length of the CDR3 is 16 residues. The germline CDR1 and CDR2 sequences are MNHEY and SVGAGI. The CDR3 protein is CASSYSTGEYTGELFF. As DNA, the CDR3 is TGTGCCAGCAGTTACTCGACCGGAGAGTACACCGGGGAGCTGTTTTTT.

This clonotype turned up a few times. The chain couples TRBV18 to TRBJ1-1; 7 positions agree with TRBD1. The CDR3 contains 13 residues. Germline V gene data show CDR1 as KGHSH and CDR2 as LQKENI. After removal of 6 bases from V and 7 bases from J, the junction contained 8 bases not matched to a gene. The CDR3 here is CASSEDRVVEAFF. Here the CDR3 DNA reads TGTGCCAGCTCCGAAGACAGGGTTGTTGAAGCTTTCTTT. Looking up the rest from reference TRBV18 and TRBJ1-1 gives the full variable domain: NAGVMQNPRHLVRRRGQEARLRCSPMKGHSHVYWYRQLPEEGLKFMVYLQKENIIDESGMPKERFSAEFPKEGPSILRIQQVVRGDSAAYFCASSEDRVVEAFFGQGTRLTVV.

This clonotype was recorded at least ten times. This sequence joins TRBV7-9 and TRBJ2-5; D is uncertain. The CDR3 is 12 amino acids. Germline V gene data show CDR1 as SEHNR and CDR2 as FQNEAQ (reference sequence). Trimming took off 3 bases at V and 5 bases at J, with 7 bases between the two ends. CDR3 residues: CASSFKVETQYF. Here the CDR3 DNA reads TGTGCCAGCAGCTTTAAGGTTGAGACCCAGTACTTC.

This clonotype turned up a few times. The chain is built from TRBV27 and TRBJ1-1, with D possibly TRBD1 on 6 matching bases. Trimming shortened V by 5 bases and J by 3 bases, and 13 bases separated the two germline ends. Germline values: CDR1 MNHEY, CDR2 SMNVEV (reference sequence). This CDR3 has 14 residues. For the CDR3, the DNA is TGTGCCAGCAGTCCTGTCGGGGGCCACACTGAAGCTTTCTTT. This gives the protein CASSPVGGHTEAFF.

This clonotype was seen a few times. The chain carries TRBV18 and TRBJ2-4, with a possible D match to TRBD2 (6 bases). The V end lost 2 bases, the J end lost 1 base, and 12 bases lay between the germline ends. The CDR3 totals 16 residues. Germline V gene lookup returns CDR1 KGHSH and CDR2 LQKENI. As DNA, the CDR3 is TGTGCCAGCTCACCAGGCGGGCGGGGTGCCAAAAACATTCAGTACTTC. Amino acid sequence: CASSPGGRGAKNIQYF.

This clonotype was seen at least ten times. The rearrangement uses TRBV10-2 and TRBJ2-5, with a possible D match to TRBD1 (6 bases). The CDR3 totals 14 residues. V lost 6 bases, J lost 5 bases, and 16 bases lay in between. Germline assignment: CDR1 WSHSY and CDR2 SAAADI. The CDR3, as DNA: TGCGCCAGCAGCACAGGGATGTCCGGGGAGACCCAGTACTTC. Translating it yields CASSTGMSGETQYF.

This clonotype was seen a few times. This chain connects TRBV5-1 to TRBJ1-1; 12 bases agree with TRBD1. In germline, CDR1 is SGHRS, CDR2 YFSETQ. The CDR3 has 16 amino acids. The V gene end was trimmed by 4 bases and the J gene end by 4 bases; junction bases not matched to a gene: 8. Written as DNA, the CDR3 is TGCGCCAGCAGCCCGGGGACAGGGGGCGCGGGCACTGAAGCTTTCTTT. Its protein product is CASSPGTGGAGTEAFF.

This clonotype was counted a few times. The chain employs TRBV2 and TRBJ2-1, with D perhaps matching TRBD2 (5 bases). The CDR3 consists of 12 residues. Trimming cost V 5 bases and J 4 bases, with 6 bases left between them. Germline V gene sequence: CDR1 SNHLY, CDR2 FYNNEI. CDR3 region: CASSSGYNEQFF. CDR3 sequence (DNA): TGTGCCAGCAGTAGCGGTTACAATGAGCAGTTCTTC.

This clonotype appeared a few times. The chain carries TRBV9 and TRBJ2-3, with D perhaps matching TRBD1 (5 bases). V lost 4 bases to trimming and J lost 0 bases, with 12 bases between them. Germline values: CDR1 SGDLS, CDR2 YYNGEE. The CDR3 runs 15 residues. This CDR3 reads CASSLYDSSTDTQYF. The CDR3 DNA reads TGTGCCAGCAGCCTTTACGACAGTAGCACAGATACGCAGTATTTT.

The sample holds many counts of this clonotype. The V call is TRBV6-2 or TRBV6-3, the J call TRBJ1-5; 10 bases line up with TRBD1. The CDR3 has 13 amino acids. After removal of 5 bases from V and 7 bases from J, the junction contained 2 bases not matched to a gene. The V gene's germline CDR1 is MNHEY and CDR2 SVGEGT. CDR3 nucleotide sequence: TGTGCCAGCAGTAGGGACAGGGGCCAGCCCCAGCATTTT. Its protein product is CASSRDRGQPQHF.

This clonotype has a count of ten or more. The chain recombines TRBV5-1 with TRBJ1-4, with D unclear. Trimming shortened V by 4 bases and J by 0 bases, and 7 bases separated the two germline ends. Germline values: CDR1 SGHRS, CDR2 YFSETQ. This CDR3 is built from 14 residues. CDR3 protein: CASSKDATNEKLFF. CDR3 coding DNA: TGCGCCAGCAGCAAGGATGCAACTAATGAAAAACTGTTTTTT.

Ten or more counts support this clonotype. This chain links TRBV5-1 with TRBJ1-2; D is perhaps TRBD1 (5 bases). V was cut by 9 bases and J by 3 bases, with 21 bases left in between. The germline CDR1 and CDR2 sequences are SGHRS and YFSETQ. The CDR3 consists of 15 residues. The DNA for the CDR3 is TGCGCCACCTCGACGTCGGGGGGAGCCCACTATGGCTACACCTTC. This sequence encodes CATSTSGGAHYGYTF.

This clonotype was recorded many times. This chain connects TRBV6-6 to TRBJ2-7, with 8 bases lining up with TRBD1. CDR3 length: 14 residues. The junction had 5 bases not matched to a gene; V was cut back by 5 bases and J by 2 bases. Looked up from germline, CDR1 is MNHNY and CDR2 is SVGAGI (reference sequence). The CDR3 DNA is TGTGCCAGCAGTCGACCGGGACAGGCCTACGAGCAGTACTTC. Translation gives CASSRPGQAYEQYF.

This clonotype has a handful of counts. The CDR3 here is CASSLRQTSTDTQYF. DNA of the CDR3: TGCGCCAGCAGCCTTAGACAGACTAGCACAGATACGCAGTATTTT. This chain uses TRBV5-1 with TRBJ2-3; tentatively, D is TRBD1 (5 bases). Germline loops: CDR1 SGHRS, CDR2 YFSETQ. V shed 4 bases and J shed 0 bases, with 12 bases lying between them. This CDR3 region has 15 residues.

This clonotype came up a few times. The CDR3: CSVLGQAGSYNEQFF. As DNA, the CDR3 is TGCAGCGTTCTAGGACAGGCCGGCTCCTACAATGAGCAGTTCTTC. The chain is built from TRBV29-1 and TRBJ2-1, with TRBD1 matching over 7 bases. This CDR3 region has 15 residues. Looked up from germline, CDR1 is SQVTM and CDR2 is ANQGSEA. J gave up 0 bases and V 5 bases, and 7 bases lay outside the gene matches.

The table lists this clonotype with many counts. The chain links TRBV5-1 to TRBJ1-6; D is ambiguous. V shed 1 base and J shed 7 bases, with 6 bases lying between them. Germline assignment: CDR1 SGHRS and CDR2 YFSETQ. The CDR3 spans 13 residues. The CDR3 here is CASSLRGNSPLHF. In DNA, the CDR3 is TGCGCCAGCAGCTTGCGGGGAAATTCACCCCTCCACTTT. Filled out from reference TRBV5-1 and TRBJ1-6, the complete variable domain reads KAGVTQTPRYLIKTRGQQVTLSCSPISGHRSVSWYQQTPGQGLQFLFEYFSETQRNKGNFPGRFSGRQFSNSRSEMNVSTLELGDSALYLCASSLRGNSPLHFGNGTRLTVT.